Listed below are T cell receptor beta chains from one sample, sequenced in a study of shared clonotypes between healthy human individuals. Profiled with immunoSEQ multiplex PCR; TCRdb holds only in-frame clones, not every one. The sample records about 600,000 clones, about 80% being singletons. The source material was PBMCs. The receptors were sampled from a woman between 35 and 50 years old in good health. Some clones in this sample may be carry-over from other donors' samples. Each CDR3 is given with its conserved first and last residue. The order of the fields is CDR3 length, clone size, D gene, V gene, J gene, CDR3 DNA, CDR3 protein. The D gene is left open where the match is weak. A clone size is listed for some rows: how often the clone was seen (once, few, many), or a class if it is expanded.

length: 14
size: .
D: .
V: TRBV28
J: TRBJ1-1
DNA: TGTGCCAGCAGCTCGGCACACTCGAACACTGAAGCTTTCTTT
CDR3: CASSSAHSNTEAFF

length: 14
size: .
D: TRBD2
V: TRBV27
J: TRBJ2-7
DNA: TGTGCCAGCAGACCTATAGCGGGAAGCTACGAGCAGTACTTC
CDR3: CASRPIAGSYEQYF

length: 17
size: .
D: TRBD2
V: TRBV7-7
J: TRBJ2-7
DNA: TGTGCTAGCAGCTGCGGACTAGCGGGAGAGGCGTCCTACGAGCAGTACTTC
CDR3: CASSCGLAGEASYEQYF

length: 13
size: few
D: .
V: TRBV7-2
J: TRBJ2-1
DNA: TGTGCCAGCAGCTTAGGCCCCTACAATGAGCAGTTCTTC
CDR3: CASSLGPYNEQFF

length: 16
size: once
D: .
V: TRBV18
J: TRBJ2-7
DNA: TGTGCCAGCTCAACGTTAGGCGCAAGCACGCCCGGCGAGCAGTACTTC
CDR3: CASSTLGASTPGEQYF

length: 16
size: .
D: TRBD1
V: TRBV9
J: TRBJ1-1
DNA: TGTGCCAGCAGCCGAGGGGACAGCTATATGAACACTGAAGCTTTCTTT
CDR3: CASSRGDSYMNTEAFF

length: 16
size: once
D: .
V: TRBV29-1
J: TRBJ2-7
DNA: TGCAGCGTTGAAGATGCCTCCGGGACCCCGGGTGAAGTGCAGTACTTC
CDR3: CSVEDASGTPGEVQYF

length: 14
size: .
D: .
V: TRBV5-6
J: TRBJ1-2
DNA: TGTGCCAGCAGCTTGCCCCGATCTAACTATGGCTACACCTTC
CDR3: CASSLPRSNYGYTF

length: 14
size: .
D: TRBD1
V: TRBV6-1
J: TRBJ2-7
DNA: TGTGCCAGCACTTACAGGGGTGGGACGGACGAGCAGTACTTC
CDR3: CASTYRGGTDEQYF

length: 13
size: .
D: TRBD2
V: TRBV6-1
J: TRBJ2-1
DNA: TGTGCCAGCACCATCGGGGGGTACAATGAGCAGTTCTTC
CDR3: CASTIGGYNEQFF

length: 15
size: .
D: TRBD1
V: TRBV28
J: TRBJ1-1
DNA: TGTGCCAGCAGTCCCGCCGGGACAGTGAACACTGAAGCTTTCTTT
CDR3: CASSPAGTVNTEAFF

length: 15
size: once
D: .
V: TRBV7-2
J: TRBJ2-1
DNA: TGTGCCAGCAGCCCTACGGGACTTTCCTACAATGAGCAGTTCTTC
CDR3: CASSPTGLSYNEQFF

length: 12
size: .
D: .
V: TRBV30
J: TRBJ2-3
DNA: TGTGCCTGGAGTTCTTCCACAGATACGCAGTATTTT
CDR3: CAWSSSTDTQYF

length: 15
size: .
D: TRBD2
V: TRBV5-6
J: TRBJ2-5
DNA: TGTGCCAGCAGCCCCCTGGTAGCGGGAGAAGAGACCCAGTACTTC
CDR3: CASSPLVAGEETQYF

length: 12
size: many
D: TRBD1
V: TRBV6-6
J: TRBJ1-3
DNA: TGTGCCACGGCAGGGGGCGGAAACACCATATATTTT
CDR3: CATAGGGNTIYF

length: 18
size: .
D: TRBD2
V: TRBV5-1
J: TRBJ2-7
DNA: TGCGCCAGCAGCTTGGGTGGACTAGCGGGAGGGAACTCCTACGAGCAGTACTTC
CDR3: CASSLGGLAGGNSYEQYF

length: 15
size: .
D: TRBD1
V: TRBV27
J: TRBJ2-7
DNA: TGTGCCAGCAGTTCCGACAGGGGGCAGCGCTACGAGCAGTACTTC
CDR3: CASSSDRGQRYEQYF

length: 15
size: .
D: TRBD1
V: TRBV27
J: TRBJ2-7
DNA: TGTGCCAGCAGTGAAAAAACAGGGGTCGGATACGAGCAGTACTTC
CDR3: CASSEKTGVGYEQYF

length: 15
size: few
D: TRBD2
V: TRBV7-3
J: TRBJ2-2
DNA: TGTGCCAGCAGCTTCCTAGCGGGAGAGGCCGGGGAGCTGTTTTTT
CDR3: CASSFLAGEAGELFF

length: 16
size: .
D: TRBD2
V: TRBV7-3
J: TRBJ2-1
DNA: TGTGCCAGCAGCTTAGGGACTAGCGGGACGCCCAATGAGCAGTTCTTC
CDR3: CASSLGTSGTPNEQFF

length: 16
size: .
D: TRBD2
V: TRBV5-1
J: TRBJ2-3
DNA: TGCGCCAGCAGCGCGGGGACTAGCCGAAGCACAGATACGCAGTATTTT
CDR3: CASSAGTSRSTDTQYF

length: 12
size: .
D: TRBD1
V: TRBV6-1
J: TRBJ2-7
DNA: TGTGCCAGCCGGGGACAGGCCTACGAGCAGTACTTC
CDR3: CASRGQAYEQYF

length: 16
size: .
D: TRBD1
V: TRBV4-2
J: TRBJ2-5
DNA: TGTGCCAGCAGCCCACGGGACAGGGGAGACCAAGAGACCCAGTACTTC
CDR3: CASSPRDRGDQETQYF

length: 15
size: .
D: TRBD1
V: TRBV7-2
J: TRBJ1-4
DNA: TGTGCCAGCAGCTCTACCGGGACAGTTAATGAAAAACTGTTTTTT
CDR3: CASSSTGTVNEKLFF

length: 14
size: .
D: TRBD1
V: TRBV5-4
J: TRBJ2-7
DNA: TGTGCCAGCAGCCCGGCCGGGACAGCCTACGAGCAGTACTTC
CDR3: CASSPAGTAYEQYF

length: 15
size: few
D: TRBD1
V: TRBV6-5
J: TRBJ1-1
DNA: TGTGCCAGCAGTTACTCCGGACAGGGGGCAGGTGAAGCTTTCTTT
CDR3: CASSYSGQGAGEAFF

length: 14
size: .
D: .
V: TRBV18
J: TRBJ2-2
DNA: TGTGCCAGCTTCACTAGTCCAAACACCGGGGAGCTGTTTTTT
CDR3: CASFTSPNTGELFF

length: 14
size: .
D: TRBD1
V: TRBV7-6
J: TRBJ2-7
DNA: TGTGCCAGCAGCCCCCAAGGACAGGTTGGGGAGCAGTACTTC
CDR3: CASSPQGQVGEQYF

length: 13
size: .
D: TRBD2
V: TRBV11-2
J: TRBJ2-2
DNA: TGTGCCAGCAGCTTCGGGACTAGCGGGGAGCTGTTTTTT
CDR3: CASSFGTSGELFF

length: 15
size: .
D: .
V: TRBV27
J: TRBJ1-2
DNA: TGTGCCAGCAGTCCGGGGGCAATAGCTAACTATGGCTACACCTTC
CDR3: CASSPGAIANYGYTF

length: 14
size: .
D: .
V: TRBV9
J: TRBJ2-5
DNA: TGTGCCAGCAGCGTTATGGGGGACCAAGAGACCCAGTACTTC
CDR3: CASSVMGDQETQYF

length: 14
size: .
D: .
V: TRBV27
J: TRBJ2-7
DNA: TGTGCCAGCAGTTTTCACCGACGGGCCTACGAGCAGTACTTC
CDR3: CASSFHRRAYEQYF

length: 15
size: .
D: TRBD2
V: TRBV10-3
J: TRBJ2-7
DNA: TGTGCCATCAGGGGGGGGACTAGCTCTTCCTACGAGCAGTACTTC
CDR3: CAIRGGTSSSYEQYF

length: 15
size: many
D: TRBD1
V: TRBV28
J: TRBJ2-3
DNA: TGTGCCAGCAGCCTGACAGGGGAAGGCACAGATACGCAGTATTTT
CDR3: CASSLTGEGTDTQYF

length: 14
size: many
D: .
V: TRBV7-2
J: TRBJ2-7
DNA: TGTGCCAGCAGCCCTTCATCGTTGGCCTACGAGCAGTACTTC
CDR3: CASSPSSLAYEQYF

length: 16
size: .
D: .
V: TRBV19
J: TRBJ2-7
DNA: TGTGCCAGTTCCTCCCGCGGGGTGCCCCTCGGGTACGAGCAGTACTTC
CDR3: CASSSRGVPLGYEQYF

length: 13
size: once
D: .
V: TRBV7-2
J: TRBJ1-2
DNA: TGTGCCAGCAGCTTGGGGACCCGTGAGGGCTACACCTTC
CDR3: CASSLGTREGYTF

length: 15
size: .
D: .
V: TRBV6-1
J: TRBJ1-4
DNA: TGTGCCAGCAGTGACGTAGGGGAAACTAATGAAAAACTGTTTTTT
CDR3: CASSDVGETNEKLFF